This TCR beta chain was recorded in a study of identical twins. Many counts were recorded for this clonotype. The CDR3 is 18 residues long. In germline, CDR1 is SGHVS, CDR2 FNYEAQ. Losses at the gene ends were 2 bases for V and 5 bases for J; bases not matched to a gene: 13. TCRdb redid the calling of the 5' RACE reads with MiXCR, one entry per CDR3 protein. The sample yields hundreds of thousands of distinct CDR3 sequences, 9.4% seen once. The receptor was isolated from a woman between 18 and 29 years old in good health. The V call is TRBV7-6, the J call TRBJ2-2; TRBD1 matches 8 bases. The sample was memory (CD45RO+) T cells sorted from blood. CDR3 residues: CASSLLSGGYSETGELFF. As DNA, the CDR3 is TGTGCCAGCAGCTTACTCTCAGGGGGCTATTCGGAAACCGGGGAGCTGTTTTTT.